This T cell receptor (beta chain) was retrieved from a study of cytomegalovirus exposure and HLA in healthy donors. Study details: Findings of an earlier analysis included some 110 million unique TCR beta sequences from 170 million or so T cells.

A word on this clone: The antigen remains unidentified.

PCR primers comprised 60 Vbeta and 13 Jbeta primers. Authors' methods: The authors later counted 65 million to 80 million unique TCR beta chains, approximately 12 million of them shared. Sequenced by immunoSEQ multiplex PCR; TCRdb stores in-frame clones only, minus some. Clone size and V and J calls were adopted from that table, with D and trimming inferred from the DNA. The table has roughly 160,000 clones, 78% seen once. V trimming: 1 base; J trimming: 5 bases; junction bases outside the gene matches: 4. Germline lookup yields CDR1 SEHNR and CDR2 FQNEAQ (reference sequence). This CDR3 spans 14 amino acids. Study-wide points: Previous analysis showed most TCR beta V segments were productive about 87% or about 30% of the time. For TCR beta chains, V- and J-gene trimming was later linked to a missense DCLRE1C variant.

The receptor was isolated from a woman aged 45 to 65 in good health and CMV-seropositive. Sequencing input: PBMCs. The chain joins TRBV7-9 to TRBJ2-7; 8 nucleotides agree with TRBD2. The CDR3 DNA sequence: TGTGCCAGCAGCTTAGGGTCGGGGGGGAACGAGCAGTACTTC. Translated: CASSLGSGGNEQYF.